This TCR beta chain appears in the sequencing data of a study of beta chain features in type 1 diabetes. Central memory, naive, regulatory and stem cell-like memory CD4+ cells were sorted by CD45RO/CCR7/CD25/CD127/CD95/CD27. Each sorted population was over 98% pure. Trimming pared 8 bases from V and 6 bases from J, leaving 11 bases between. Per germline, CDR1 MNHNS and CDR2 SASEGT. The CDR3 contains 11 residues. Note on this clone: Antigen unknown.

Study conclusions and caveats: When VDJ junctions were examined, type 1 diabetes patients showed fewer insertions and more deletions.

Every bit of the isolated RNA underwent reverse transcription, so sequencing read expressed TCRB transcripts. Profiling relied on immunoSEQ multiplex PCR, and the TCRdb table lists in-frame clones only, not all of them. Of roughly 610,000 clones in the sample, 15% to 18% are singletons; the top ten hold about 0.087%. The receptor was isolated from a man between 18 and 29 years old in good health. The specimen was naive CD4+ T cells from blood. The chain carries TRBV6-1 and TRBJ2-7; D perhaps matches TRBD1 (6 bases). As DNA, the CDR3 is TGTGCCAGCCCTGGACAGCCCGAGCAGTACTTC. This sequence encodes CASPGQPEQYF.